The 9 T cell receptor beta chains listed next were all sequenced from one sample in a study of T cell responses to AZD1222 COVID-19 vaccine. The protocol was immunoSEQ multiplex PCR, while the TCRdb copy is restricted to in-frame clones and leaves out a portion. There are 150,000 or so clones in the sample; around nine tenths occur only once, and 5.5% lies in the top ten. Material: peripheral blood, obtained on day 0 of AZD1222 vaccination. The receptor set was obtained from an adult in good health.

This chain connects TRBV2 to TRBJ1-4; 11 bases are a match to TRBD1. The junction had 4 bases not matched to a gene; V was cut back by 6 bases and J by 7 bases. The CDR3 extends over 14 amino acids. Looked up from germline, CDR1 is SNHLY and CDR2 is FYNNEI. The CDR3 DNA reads TGTGCCAGCAGCCGGACAGGGGGCGGTGAAAAACTGTTTTTT. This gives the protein CASSRTGGGEKLFF. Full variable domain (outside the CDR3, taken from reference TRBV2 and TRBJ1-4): EPEVTQTPSHQVTQMGQEVILRCVPISNHLYFYWYRQILGQKVEFLVSFYNNEISEKSEIFDDQFSVERPDGSNFTLKIRSTKLEDSAMYFCASSRTGGGEKLFFGSGTQLSVL.

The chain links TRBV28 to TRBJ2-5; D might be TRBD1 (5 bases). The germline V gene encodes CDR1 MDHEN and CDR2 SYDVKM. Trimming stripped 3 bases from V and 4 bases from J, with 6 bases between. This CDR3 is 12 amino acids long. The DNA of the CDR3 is TGTGCCAGCAGTTTGGGGCTAGAGACCCAGTACTTC. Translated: CASSLGLETQYF.

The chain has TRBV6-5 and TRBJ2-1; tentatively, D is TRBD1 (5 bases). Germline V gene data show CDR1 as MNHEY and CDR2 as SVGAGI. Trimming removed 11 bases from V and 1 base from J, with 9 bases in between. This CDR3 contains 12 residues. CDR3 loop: CAATASYNEQFF. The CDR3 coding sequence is TGTGCCGCGACAGCGTCCTACAATGAGCAGTTCTTC.

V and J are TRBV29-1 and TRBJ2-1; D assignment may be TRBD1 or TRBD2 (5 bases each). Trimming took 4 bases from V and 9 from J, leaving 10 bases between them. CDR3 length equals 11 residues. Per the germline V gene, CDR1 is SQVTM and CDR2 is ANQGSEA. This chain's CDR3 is CSVAGDGEQFF. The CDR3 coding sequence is TGCAGCGTTGCTGGGGACGGTGAGCAGTTCTTC.

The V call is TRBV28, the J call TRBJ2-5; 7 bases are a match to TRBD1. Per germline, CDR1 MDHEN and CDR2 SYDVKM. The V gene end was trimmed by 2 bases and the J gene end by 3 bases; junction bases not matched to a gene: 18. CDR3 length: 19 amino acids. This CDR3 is CASSLTAISTGLGEETQYF. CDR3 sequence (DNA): TGTGCCAGCAGTTTAACCGCTATATCGACAGGGTTAGGGGAAGAGACCCAGTACTTC. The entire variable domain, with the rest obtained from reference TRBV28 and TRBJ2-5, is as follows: DVKVTQSSRYLVKRTGEKVFLECVQDMDHENMFWYRQDPGLGLRLIYFSYDVKMKEKGDIPEGYSVSREKKERFSLILESASTNQTSMYLCASSLTAISTGLGEETQYFGPGTRLLVL.

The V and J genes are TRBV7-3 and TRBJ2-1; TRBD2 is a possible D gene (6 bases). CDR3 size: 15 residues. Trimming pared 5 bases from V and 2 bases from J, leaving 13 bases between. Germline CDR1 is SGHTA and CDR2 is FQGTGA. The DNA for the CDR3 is TGTGCCAGCAGCCCCCTTGGGGGGACCTACAATGAGCAGTTCTTC. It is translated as CASSPLGGTYNEQFF.

The CDR3 sequence is CASSRSLSGSYNEQFF. CDR3 nucleotide sequence: TGTGCCAGCAGCCGCTCACTAAGCGGGAGTTACAATGAGCAGTTCTTC. The chain links TRBV4-2 to TRBJ2-1, with 8 bases aligning to TRBD2. The CDR3 consists of 16 residues. CDR1 and CDR2 (germline): LGHNA, YNFKEQ. V lost 4 bases and J lost 4; bases outside the gene matches: 9.

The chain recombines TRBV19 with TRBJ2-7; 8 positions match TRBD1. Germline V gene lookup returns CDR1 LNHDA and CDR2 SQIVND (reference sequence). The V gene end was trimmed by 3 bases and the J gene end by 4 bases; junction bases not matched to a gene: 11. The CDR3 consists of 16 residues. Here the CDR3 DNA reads TGTGCCAGTAGTATTTCTCCCCCAGGGGGCTTTTACGAGCAGTACTTC. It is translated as CASSISPPGGFYEQYF.

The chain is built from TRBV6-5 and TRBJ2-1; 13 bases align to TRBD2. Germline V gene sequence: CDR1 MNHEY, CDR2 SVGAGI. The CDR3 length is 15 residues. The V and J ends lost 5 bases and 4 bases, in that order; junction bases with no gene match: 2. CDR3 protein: CASSRTSGSYNEQFF. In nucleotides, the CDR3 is TGTGCCAGCAGTCGGACTAGCGGGAGTTACAATGAGCAGTTCTTC.